The entry below gives a single T cell receptor beta chain sequence along with its context. The use of a sample-barcoded 5' primer and a J-beta primer mix characterized a second PCR of 7 to 11 cycles. TCRdb reprocessed the 5' RACE reads via MiXCR and lists one record per CDR3 protein. Among 790,000 or so distinct CDR3 sequences listed, just over 55% were seen once. The data belong to a study of blood T cells in healthy people across ages. The sample was blood. The TCR was taken from a man aged 35-49 years in good health.

The CDR3 nucleotides read TGCGCCAGCAGCCAAGAAACAGGGGTCAACTATGGCTACACCTTC. Translation gives CASSQETGVNYGYTF. The genes are TRBV4-1 and TRBJ1-2; 7 bases are a match to TRBD1. Germline lookup yields CDR1 MGHRA and CDR2 YSYEKL. This CDR3 comprises 15 residues. With V trimmed by 0 bases and J by 2 bases, 3 bases remained unmatched.